The rows below give T cell receptor beta chains drawn from one sample of a study of blood T cell repertoires in COVID-19. Assay used: immunoSEQ multiplex PCR; TCRdb lists only in-frame clones, some missing. The sample contains about 210,000 clones, 80% to 90% of which appear only once. The sequenced sample consisted of PBMCs or T cells enriched from blood (not recorded which). The receptor set was obtained from a man aged 25 to 40 in a cohort exposed to, infected with or recovered from COVID-19 (not recorded which). Both conserved end residues are part of each CDR3. Fields, in order: J gene, clone size, CDR3 length, D gene, V gene, CDR3 protein, CDR3 DNA. A D gene is named only where the DNA matches it firmly. Only some rows state a clone size, as once, few, many or a class for expanded clones.

>TRBJ2-7|.|13|.|TRBV28
CASSPGHLTEQYF
TGTGCCAGCAGTCCAGGACATCTTACCGAGCAGTACTTC
>TRBJ1-1|.|13|.|TRBV6-1
CASSESQVDSAFF
TGTGCCAGCAGTGAGTCACAGGTTGATTCAGCTTTCTTT
>TRBJ1-4|.|16|TRBD1|TRBV23-1
CASSQGVTGGFEKLFF
TGCGCCAGCAGTCAAGGGGTGACAGGGGGGTTTGAAAAACTGTTTTTT
>TRBJ2-2|.|15|TRBD1|TRBV4-1
CASRDRQANTGELFF
TGCGCCAGCAGGGACAGGCAGGCGAACACCGGGGAGCTGTTTTTT
>TRBJ2-4|once|13|.|TRBV7-3
CASSPTGLGIQYF
TGTGCCAGCAGCCCCACCGGACTTGGCATTCAGTACTTC
>TRBJ2-4|.|16|TRBD1|TRBV3-1/TRBV3-2
CASRPTQGSGQNIQYF
TGTGCCAGCAGGCCCACACAGGGGTCTGGGCAAAACATTCAGTACTTC
>TRBJ1-1|.|11|.|TRBV12-5
CASGVEDEAFF
TGTGCTAGTGGGGTGGAGGATGAAGCTTTCTTT
>TRBJ2-7|.|16|TRBD1|TRBV6-1
CASSDGTGGLEAGQYF
TGTGCCAGCAGTGATGGGACAGGGGGCCTGGAGGCGGGGCAGTACTTC
>TRBJ1-2|.|12|.|TRBV28
CASSSTGFGYTF
TGTGCCAGCAGTTCTACAGGGTTTGGCTACACCTTC
>TRBJ2-1|few|15|.|TRBV9
CASSAGFRGYNEQFF
TGTGCCAGCAGCGCAGGTTTCAGGGGCTACAATGAGCAGTTCTTC
>TRBJ2-7|.|13|TRBD1|TRBV19
CASSMDRGYEQYF
TGTGCCAGTAGTATGGACAGGGGCTACGAGCAGTACTTC
>TRBJ2-3|.|16|TRBD1|TRBV28
CASSLTGGEYTDTQYF
TGTGCCAGCAGTCTCACAGGGGGCGAATACACAGATACGCAGTATTTT
>TRBJ1-4|.|13|.|TRBV19
CASRGVLGEKLFF
TGTGCCAGCCGGGGGGTGTTGGGGGAAAAACTGTTTTTT
>TRBJ1-1|few|16|.|TRBV18
CASSPERTDLNTEAFF
TGTGCCAGCTCACCAGAACGGACAGACTTGAACACTGAAGCTTTCTTT
>TRBJ1-1|few|14|.|TRBV7-2
CASSLGGGNTEAFF
TGTGCCAGCAGCTTAGGAGGGGGGAACACTGAAGCTTTCTTT
>TRBJ2-7|.|15|TRBD2|TRBV6-5
CASSYSSSGSYEQYF
TGTGCCAGCAGTTACTCTTCTAGCGGGAGCTACGAGCAGTACTTC
>TRBJ1-1|.|13|.|TRBV12-3/TRBV12-4
CASRTQGYTEAFF
TGTGCCAGCAGGACCCAGGGTTATACTGAAGCTTTCTTT
>TRBJ2-7|.|15|TRBD2|TRBV5-5
CASSLTSGPSYEQYF
TGTGCCAGCAGCTTGACTAGCGGTCCCTCCTACGAGCAGTACTTC
>TRBJ2-3|.|15|TRBD2|TRBV6-5
CASRRTSGSTDTQYF
TGTGCCAGCAGACGGACTAGCGGGAGCACAGATACGCAGTATTTT
>TRBJ2-7|.|18|TRBD2|TRBV18
CASSPGTSGTDASYEQYF
TGTGCCAGCTCACCAGGGACTAGCGGGACCGATGCCTCCTACGAGCAGTACTTC
>TRBJ2-1|.|11|TRBD1|TRBV29-1
CSVDDRDRAFF
TGCAGCGTTGATGACCGGGACAGGGCGTTCTTC
>TRBJ1-2|.|16|TRBD1|TRBV2
CASSANPGQGASGYTF
TGTGCCAGCAGTGCCAACCCAGGACAGGGGGCTAGTGGCTACACCTTC
>TRBJ1-2|.|17|TRBD1|TRBV27
CASSLTPGQVNSYGYTF
TGTGCCAGCAGTTTGACCCCGGGACAGGTCAACTCCTATGGCTACACCTTC
>TRBJ2-2|.|15|TRBD1|TRBV28
CASSRTGTGGLELFF
TGTGCCAGCAGCCGGACCGGGACAGGGGGTTTGGAGCTGTTTTTT
>TRBJ2-5|.|16|TRBD1|TRBV28
CASSRGQGALEETQYF
TGTGCCAGCAGTAGGGGACAGGGGGCGTTGGAAGAGACCCAGTACTTC
>TRBJ2-1|.|15|.|TRBV27
CASSLIRETYNEQFF
TGTGCCAGCAGTTTAATCCGGGAAACTTACAATGAGCAGTTCTTC
>TRBJ2-7|once|14|TRBD1|TRBV27
CASSRQGKGYEQYF
TGTGCCAGCAGTCGACAGGGGAAGGGCTACGAGCAGTACTTC
>TRBJ1-2|.|13|.|TRBV14
CASSHSIETGYTF
TGTGCCAGCAGCCACTCGATAGAAACTGGCTACACCTTC
>TRBJ2-5|.|15|TRBD2|TRBV9
CASSVGSGGGETQYF
TGTGCCAGCAGCGTAGGTTCGGGAGGGGGGGAGACCCAGTACTTC
>TRBJ2-1|.|15|TRBD2|TRBV19
CASSMGGSTYNEQFF
TGTGCCAGTAGTATGGGCGGGAGTACTTACAATGAGCAGTTCTTC
>TRBJ2-7|.|13|.|TRBV6-5
CATPPGPSYEQYF
TGTGCCACCCCCCCTGGTCCGAGCTACGAGCAGTACTTC
>TRBJ1-6|once|15|TRBD1|TRBV19
CASSMEGTANSPLHF
TGTGCCAGTAGTATGGAGGGGACAGCTAATTCACCCCTCCACTTT
>TRBJ2-5|once|16|TRBD2|TRBV9
CASSVLAGGSQETQYF
TGTGCCAGCAGCGTTTTGGCGGGAGGGTCCCAAGAGACCCAGTACTTC
>TRBJ1-2|.|15|.|TRBV2
CASSERAGVGYGYTF
TGTGCCAGCAGTGAAAGGGCAGGGGTTGGATATGGCTACACCTTC
>TRBJ1-5|.|13|.|TRBV12-3/TRBV12-4
CASNLGRNQPQHF
TGTGCCAGCAACCTCGGGAGGAATCAGCCCCAGCATTTT
>TRBJ2-2|.|13|.|TRBV19
CAGGLLGTGELFF
TGTGCCGGGGGACTCCTTGGCACCGGGGAGCTGTTTTTT
>TRBJ1-3|.|14|.|TRBV5-8
CASSPTEFGNTIYF
TGTGCCAGCAGCCCGACAGAATTCGGAAACACCATATATTTT
>TRBJ2-7|.|13|.|TRBV29-1
CSVVPQDKYEQYF
TGCAGCGTTGTCCCCCAAGACAAATACGAGCAGTACTTC
>TRBJ2-5|.|16|.|TRBV5-1
CASSGGWQTDQETQYF
TGCGCCAGCAGCGGGGGGTGGCAGACCGATCAAGAGACCCAGTACTTC
>TRBJ1-3|.|16|TRBD1|TRBV2
CASSYHPGQGSNTIYF
TGTGCCAGCAGTTACCATCCGGGACAGGGGTCGAACACCATATATTTT
>TRBJ2-7|.|17|TRBD2|TRBV5-8
CASSSTGTSGTSYEQYF
TGTGCCAGCAGCTCCACCGGGACTAGCGGGACCTCCTACGAGCAGTACTTC
>TRBJ2-3|.|15|.|TRBV19
CASSSGRLDTDTQYF
TGTGCCAGTAGTTCGGGTCGACTTGACACAGATACGCAGTATTTT
>TRBJ1-5|.|13|.|TRBV12-3/TRBV12-4
CASSFGVSQPQHF
TGTGCCAGCAGTTTCGGGGTGAGTCAGCCCCAGCATTTT
>TRBJ1-6|.|17|TRBD1|TRBV28
CASSPDRVFYDNSPLHF
TGTGCCAGCAGCCCAGACAGGGTCTTTTACGATAATTCACCCCTCCACTTT
>TRBJ2-2|.|17|.|TRBV9
CASSSQPGRGIDGELFF
TGTGCCAGCAGCTCCCAGCCCGGGCGGGGTATTGACGGGGAGCTGTTTTTT
>TRBJ2-1|.|15|TRBD2|TRBV2
CASIGAGGSYNEQFF
TGTGCCAGCATTGGGGCGGGAGGGTCATACAATGAGCAGTTCTTC
>TRBJ1-3|.|15|.|TRBV6-5
CASSLTGTTGNTIYF
TGTGCCAGCAGTTTAACCGGGACAACTGGAAACACCATATATTTT
>TRBJ1-5|.|16|TRBD1|TRBV19
CASSIAQGAGNQPQHF
TGTGCCAGTAGTATAGCGCAGGGGGCCGGCAATCAGCCCCAGCATTTT
>TRBJ1-2|.|13|.|TRBV19
CASSIGDNYGYTF
TGTGCCAGTAGTATAGGAGATAACTATGGCTACACCTTC
>TRBJ1-2|.|13|.|TRBV5-4
CASTKGQGYGYTF
TGTGCCAGCACTAAGGGCCAGGGATATGGCTACACCTTC
>TRBJ1-4|.|16|.|TRBV27
CASSLRPTGFDEKLFF
TGTGCCAGCAGTTTACGGCCTACGGGGTTCGATGAAAAACTGTTTTTT